These T cell receptor beta chains were read from a single sample in a study of shared clonotypes between healthy human individuals. The table came from immunoSEQ multiplex PCR; TCRdb's copy has only in-frame clones and leaves some out. The sample holds over 2 million clones, just under 95% seen once. Sample: naive CD4+ T cells from PBMCs. The receptors here all came from a man aged 18 to 30 in good health. Some clones in this sample may be carry-over from other donors' samples. CDR3s include the opening cysteine and the closing phenylalanine or tryptophan. The D gene is left open where the match is weak. For some rows the clone size is stated as once, few or many, or as a class when expanded; others skip it.

abundance	v_gene	d_gene	j_gene	CDR3nt	CDR3aa
-	TRBV29-1	TRBD1	TRBJ1-1	TGCAGCGTTGTAAGAAGGGGGCACACTGAAGCTTTCTTT	CSVVRRGHTEAFF
-	TRBV5-1	-	TRBJ2-7	TGCGCCAGCAGCCGGGACGGAGACTACGAGCAGTACTTC	CASSRDGDYEQYF
-	TRBV30	TRBD2	TRBJ2-1	TGTGCCTGGAGTGGGCAGCTAGCGGTGGGGAATGAGCAGTTCTTC	CAWSGQLAVGNEQFF
-	TRBV2	TRBD1	TRBJ1-5	TGTGCCGGATCCGTGACAGGGATGAATCAGCCCCAGCATTTT	CAGSVTGMNQPQHF
-	TRBV11-2	-	TRBJ2-1	TGTGCCAGCAGCTATGATGGCAATGAGCAGTTCTTC	CASSYDGNEQFF
-	TRBV11-2	TRBD2	TRBJ2-7	TGTGCCAGCAGCTCCGGGACTACCTTCTACGAGCAGTACTTC	CASSSGTTFYEQYF
-	TRBV7-8	-	TRBJ2-5	TGTGCCAGCAGCTTAAAGAGGGTTAGCGTAGAGACCCAGTACTTC	CASSLKRVSVETQYF
-	TRBV19	-	TRBJ2-4	TGTGCCAGTAGTACCGGACAGATAGCCAAAAACATTCAGTACTTC	CASSTGQIAKNIQYF
-	TRBV25-1	-	TRBJ2-1	TGTGCCAGCAGTCGTCGGGAGGAGCAGTTCTTC	CASSRREEQFF
-	TRBV9	-	TRBJ1-2	TGTGCCAGCAGCGTAGGCCCAGGGGAGAGAGACTATGGCTACACCTTC	CASSVGPGERDYGYTF
once	TRBV5-1	-	TRBJ2-1	TGCGCCAGCAGACCGAGCAGGGGGGTATTAAATGAGCAGTTCTTC	CASRPSRGVLNEQFF
-	TRBV27	-	TRBJ1-4	TGTGCCAGCAGTTTATTCAGTGCAACTAATGAAAAACTGTTTTTT	CASSLFSATNEKLFF
once	TRBV28	TRBD2	TRBJ2-7	TGTGCCAGCAGCCCACTAACTAGCGGGAGTTACGAGCAGTACTTC	CASSPLTSGSYEQYF
-	TRBV5-6	TRBD2	TRBJ2-3	TGTGCCAGCAGCCTGAGGGAGGGCCCAGATACGCAGTATTTT	CASSLREGPDTQYF
-	TRBV5-6	TRBD1	TRBJ1-1	TGTGCCAGCAGCTTGGGGGACAGGAGGAACACTGAAGCTTTCTTT	CASSLGDRRNTEAFF
-	TRBV10-3	TRBD1	TRBJ1-1	TGTGCCATCACTCCGACAGGGAGGACTGAAGCTTTCTTT	CAITPTGRTEAFF
-	TRBV28	TRBD2	TRBJ2-7	TGTGCCAGCAGTCTAAGACTAGCGGGAGACCCCTACGAGCAGTACTTC	CASSLRLAGDPYEQYF
-	TRBV5-1	-	TRBJ1-2	TGCGCCAGCAGCTTGGACGTCGCTAACTATGGCTACACCTTC	CASSLDVANYGYTF
-	TRBV9	-	TRBJ2-6	TGTGCCAGCAGCGGGCCAGGGTTGATTATCTCTGGGGCCAACGTCCTGACTTTC	CASSGPGLIISGANVLTF
-	TRBV27	-	TRBJ2-7	TGTGCCAGCAGTGCGCACGGGATTTTCAACGAGCAGTACTTC	CASSAHGIFNEQYF
-	TRBV23-1	-	TRBJ2-3	TGCGCCAGCAGACGGACAGTCTCAATTTACACAGATACGCAGTATTTT	CASRRTVSIYTDTQYF
-	TRBV18	-	TRBJ2-1	TGTGCCAGCTCACCAAGCGGCGGGACCCTTTTAGTAAATGAGCAGTTCTTC	CASSPSGGTLLVNEQFF